The 21 T cell receptor beta chains listed next were all sequenced from one sample in a study of cytomegalovirus exposure and HLA in healthy donors. This PCR relied on a set of 60 Vbeta primers and 13 Jbeta primers. Data came from immunoSEQ multiplex PCR; TCRdb stores just in-frame clones and leaves some out. The data hold about 190,000 clones, with roughly 80% observed a single time. Material for sequencing was PBMCs. Source of these receptors: a woman between 18 and 29 years old in good health and CMV-seronegative.

This clone showed up just a few times. V usage is TRBV30 and J usage is TRBJ2-5; D might be TRBD1 (6 bases). The CDR3 is made up of 13 amino acids. CDR1 GTSNPN and CDR2 SVGIG come from the germline V gene (reference sequence). Trimming stripped 0 bases from V and 5 bases from J, with 10 bases between. The CDR3 loop is CAWSVGQLETQYF. The CDR3 DNA reads TGTGCCTGGAGTGTAGGACAGTTGGAGACCCAGTACTTC.

This clone was found a few times. This sequence joins TRBV19 and TRBJ2-5, with D possibly TRBD1 on 5 matching bases. Germline-derived CDR1 and CDR2 are LNHDA and SQIVND (reference sequence). This CDR3 spans 12 amino acids. V was shortened by 9 bases and J by 5 bases, with 13 bases between the two germline ends. CDR3 DNA sequence: TGTGCCAGCAGGGATCCTTTGGAGACCCAGTACTTC. Translation gives CASRDPLETQYF.

The chain combines TRBV7-2 with TRBJ2-2; TRBD1 agrees at 9 bases. This CDR3 has 14 amino acids. Germline V gene lookup returns CDR1 SGHTA and CDR2 FQGNSA. V was pared by 5 bases and J by 6 bases, with 4 bases of the junction left unmatched. CDR3 DNA: TGTGCCAGCAGCCTTCGGACAGGGGCCGGGGAGCTGTTTTTT. Translating gives CASSLRTGAGELFF.

In this sample, this clone turned up once. The chain joins TRBV5-6 to TRBJ1-2; 7 nucleotides agree with TRBD1. The ends lost 7 bases at V and 7 bases at J; junction bases unmatched: 7. The CDR3 contains 12 residues. The germline gives CDR1 SGHDT, CDR2 YYEEEE. CDR3 protein: CASGRGAAGYTF. The CDR3 region has the DNA TGTGCCAGCGGCAGGGGGGCGGCTGGCTACACCTTC.

This clone showed up just a few times. This chain links TRBV7-3 with TRBJ2-1; 12 bases fit TRBD2. The CDR3 contains 15 residues. The junction had 1 base not matched to a gene; V was cut back by 5 bases and J by 2 bases. Germline loops: CDR1 SGHTA, CDR2 FQGTGA. CDR3 nucleotide sequence: TGTGCCAGCAGCCCTAGCGGGAGGGCCTACAATGAGCAGTTCTTC. Translation: CASSPSGRAYNEQFF.

This clone was found once. The chain is built from TRBV28 and TRBJ2-1; D perhaps matches TRBD1 (5 bases). This CDR3 region has 15 residues. Germline lookup yields CDR1 MDHEN and CDR2 SYDVKM. V lost 5 bases to trimming and J lost 8 bases, with 19 bases between them. The CDR3 nucleotides read TGTGCCAGCAGTGATACAGGCCTAGGATCCTATGAGCAGTTCTTC. It codes for CASSDTGLGSYEQFF.

The gene calls are TRBV15 and TRBJ1-5, with TRBD1 as a possible D gene (5 bases). This CDR3 comprises 16 residues. CDR1 is LNHNV and CDR2 is YYDKDF in the germline V gene (reference sequence). Trimming cost V 4 bases and J 6 bases, with 19 bases left between them. CDR3 in DNA: TGTGCCACCAGCAACCTGCGGCAGGGATGGGGTCAGCCCCAGCATTTT. Translating gives CATSNLRQGWGQPQHF. The variable domain in full, completed from reference TRBV15 and TRBJ1-5, reads DAMVIQNPRYQVTQFGKPVTLSCSQTLNHNVMYWYQQKSSQAPKLLFHYYDKDFNNEADTPDNFQSRRPNTSFCFLDIRSPGLGDTAMYLCATSNLRQGWGQPQHFGDGTRLSIL.

A note on this clone: A read error may account for a junction end that differs from germline. The chain links TRBV7-9 to TRBJ1-4; 9 nucleotides line up with TRBD1. Germline V gene data show CDR1 as SEHNR and CDR2 as FQNEAQ (reference sequence). There are 16 residues in the CDR3. The CDR3 DNA is TGTTCCAGCAGCAGCAACAGGGGGCGCGATGATGAAAAACTGTTTTTT. Amino acids: CSSSSNRGRDDEKLFF.

The chain recombines TRBV7-9 with TRBJ1-5; possible D gene TRBD1, 6 bases. V lost 9 bases to trimming and J lost 0 bases, with 12 bases between them. Germline CDR1 reads SEHNR; CDR2 reads FQNEAQ (reference sequence). The CDR3 runs 14 residues. In nucleotides, the CDR3 is TGTGCCAGGTTACAGGGAGATAGCAATCAGCCCCAGCATTTT. This encodes CARLQGDSNQPQHF.

CDR3 residues: CASSSFRDREDEQYF. In nucleotides, the CDR3 is TGTGCCAGCAGCTCATTCCGGGACAGGGAGGACGAGCAGTACTTC. V and J are TRBV7-2 and TRBJ2-7; 9 bases match TRBD1. In germline, CDR1 is SGHTA, CDR2 FQGNSA. This CDR3 spans 15 amino acids. The V and J ends lost 4 bases and 5 bases, in that order; junction bases with no gene match: 9. Full variable domain (rest looked up from reference TRBV7-2 and TRBJ2-7): GAGVSQSPSNKVTEKGKDVELRCDPISGHTALYWYRQSLGQGLEFLIYFQGNSAPDKSGLPSDRFSAERTGGSVSTLTIQRTQQEDSAVYLCASSSFRDREDEQYFGPGTRLTVT.

The gene calls are TRBV7-8 and TRBJ2-2, with TRBD1 identical over 11 bases. CDR3 length: 18 amino acids. Germline V gene lookup returns CDR1 SGHVS and CDR2 FQNEAQ. The J segment lost 5 bases and the V segment lost 6 bases, leaving 14 bases of the junction unmatched. The CDR3 coding sequence is TGTGCCAGCAGTAAAAGGACAGGGGGCTCATCGGTTACCGGGGAGCTGTTTTTT. It is translated as CASSKRTGGSSVTGELFF.

The J gene is TRBJ1-6, the V gene TRBV30; D might be TRBD1 (6 bases). Germline CDR1 reads GTSNPN; CDR2 reads SVGIG (reference sequence). Between the trimmed V and J ends, which lost 5 bases and 10 bases, there was a span of 24 bases. The CDR3 covers 16 residues. CDR3: CAWDFGRGPGGSPLHF. The CDR3 bases are TGTGCCTGGGACTTCGGACGGGGGCCGGGAGGGTCACCCCTCCACTTT.

The chain has TRBV5-1 and TRBJ1-1; D is possibly TRBD1 (5 bases). Per the germline V gene, CDR1 is SGHRS and CDR2 is YFSETQ. The CDR3 runs to 12 residues. V was shortened by 7 bases and J by 1 base, with 8 bases between the two germline ends. The CDR3 protein is CASYTGNTEAFF. CDR3 DNA: TGCGCCAGCTATACAGGGAACACTGAAGCTTTCTTT.

This chain links TRBV6-5 with TRBJ1-1; D unresolved. Germline CDR1 and CDR2: MNHEY and SVGAGI. The CDR3 spans 14 residues. V was cut by 6 bases and J by 0 bases, with 11 bases left in between. DNA for the CDR3: TGTGCCAGCAGCCGTCGAGTCTTGAACACTGAAGCTTTCTTT. Its translation: CASSRRVLNTEAFF.

The chain combines TRBV4-2 with TRBJ2-3; D unclear. Deletions cut 3 bases from V and 5 bases from J, with 6 bases between. This CDR3 region has 12 residues. CDR1 LGHNA and CDR2 YNFKEQ come from the germline V gene. In DNA, the CDR3 is TGTGCCAGCAGCCACCGCGGAGATACGCAGTATTTT. Its protein is CASSHRGDTQYF.

The chain uses TRBV5-6 and TRBJ1-6, with TRBD1 identical over 8 bases. The germline V gene has CDR1 SGHDT and CDR2 YYEEEE. There are 16 residues in the CDR3. After removal of 0 bases from V and 7 bases from J, the junction contained 6 bases not matched to a gene. The CDR3 DNA follows: TGTGCCAGCAGCTTGGTGGGACAGGTCTCAAATTCACCCCTCCACTTT. Its protein product is CASSLVGQVSNSPLHF.

This clone has just one count. The V gene is TRBV5-6, the J gene TRBJ2-7; 10 bases align to TRBD1. The CDR3 is 15 amino acids. Looked up from germline, CDR1 is SGHDT and CDR2 is YYEEEE. After removal of 3 bases from V and 3 bases from J, the junction contained 6 bases not matched to a gene. The CDR3: CASSSAGTGDYEQYF. For the CDR3, the DNA is TGTGCCAGCAGCTCCGCCGGGACAGGGGACTACGAGCAGTACTTC. Full variable domain (rest looked up from reference TRBV5-6 and TRBJ2-7): DAGVTQSPTHLIKTRGQQVTLRCSPKSGHDTVSWYQQALGQGPQFIFQYYEEEERQRGNFPDRFSGHQFPNYSSELNVNALLLGDSALYLCASSSAGTGDYEQYFGPGTRLTVT.

The chain joins TRBV7-9 to TRBJ1-2; possible D gene TRBD1, 6 bases. Germline-derived CDR1 and CDR2 are SEHNR and FQNEAQ (reference sequence). Trimming shortened V by 1 base and J by 6 bases, and 9 bases separated the two germline ends. CDR3 length: 13 amino acids. CDR3 region: CASSLGQENGYTF. The DNA for the CDR3 is TGTGCCAGCAGCTTAGGACAGGAGAATGGCTACACCTTC.

The V call is TRBV7-9, the J call TRBJ2-7, with 9 nucleotides matching TRBD1. V lost 5 bases, J lost 1 base, and 6 bases stayed unmatched. The CDR3 is 15 residues long. Germline lookup yields CDR1 SEHNR and CDR2 FQNEAQ (reference sequence). CDR3 nucleotide sequence: TGTGCCAGCAGCGCAAGTGGGACAGGGTCCTACGAGCAGTACTTC. It specifies CASSASGTGSYEQYF.

The rearrangement joins TRBV27 to TRBJ2-3; tentatively, D is TRBD2 (6 bases). Germline values: CDR1 MNHEY, CDR2 SMNVEV (reference sequence). This CDR3 has 14 amino acids. Trimming cost V 8 bases and J 6 bases, with 18 bases left between them. CDR3 amino acids: CASRRVGEVDTQYF. CDR3 in DNA: TGTGCCAGCCGAAGAGTAGGGGAGGTGGATACGCAGTATTTT.

The rearrangement joins TRBV19 to TRBJ1-6; D may be TRBD1 (5 bases). V lost 9 bases and J lost 7, with 13 bases in between. Germline V gene lookup returns CDR1 LNHDA and CDR2 SQIVND (reference sequence). The CDR3 spans 13 residues. Here the CDR3 DNA reads TGTGCCAGCGTCGGGGGGTGGAATTCACCCCTCCACTTT. Amino acid sequence: CASVGGWNSPLHF.